A selection of T cell receptor beta chains follows, all from one sample in a study of blood T cells in healthy people across ages. TCRdb independently ran MiXCR on the 5' RACE reads; one entry per CDR3 protein. The sample holds hundreds of thousands of distinct CDR3 sequences; roughly 32% are singletons and the top ten take approximately 15%. The sequenced material came from blood. These receptor sequences come from a woman of 80 years or more in good health. The CDR3 runs from the conserved cysteine through the conserved F or W. D genes are given only for firm matches. Clone size appears in some rows only: once, few, many, or a class for an expanded clone.

TRBJ2-7 | - | TRBV5-1 | - | CASSGGPRGRYEQYF | TGCGCCAGCAGCGGCGGCCCGCGGGGGCGGTACGAGCAGTACTTC
TRBJ2-5 | TRBD2 | TRBV5-1 | few | CASSPAAGGPSERYF | TGCGCCAGCAGCCCGGCAGCGGGGGGGCCATCCGAGCGGTACTTC
TRBJ1-6 | - | TRBV12-3/TRBV12-4 | - | CASSFKSVGALNSPLHF | TGTGCCAGCAGTTTTAAATCAGTAGGGGCCTTAAATTCACCCCTCCACTTT
TRBJ2-2 | TRBD1 | TRBV10-3 | - | CAISELPSRGLNTGELFF | TGTGCCATCAGTGAGCTCCCAAGTAGGGGGCTTAACACCGGGGAGCTGTTTTTT
TRBJ2-4 | TRBD2 | TRBV30 | - | CAWKAGGAKNIQYF | TGTGCCTGGAAGGCGGGGGGGGCCAAAAACATTCAGTACTTC
TRBJ2-1 | - | TRBV5-1 | - | CASRKESPSYNEQFF | TGCGCCAGCAGGAAGGAGTCCCCCTCCTACAATGAGCAGTTCTTC
TRBJ2-5 | - | TRBV28 | - | CASQSGTVQETQYF | TGTGCCAGCCAGTCCGGGACCGTTCAAGAGACCCAGTACTTC
TRBJ2-7 | TRBD1 | TRBV7-9 | many | CASSVQGNEQYF | TGTGCCAGCAGCGTACAGGGGAACGAGCAGTACTTC
TRBJ2-1 | TRBD1 | TRBV6-5 | - | CASSLWTGDHEQFF | TGTGCCAGCAGTCTATGGACAGGGGACCATGAGCAGTTCTTC
TRBJ2-7 | - | TRBV5-1 | many | CASSLAGAGRVAYEQYF | TGCGCCAGCAGCTTGGCCGGGGCAGGGCGGGTAGCCTACGAGCAGTACTTC
TRBJ2-3 | TRBD2 | TRBV7-6 | many | CASSPRGGQAPGTQYF | TGTGCCAGCAGCCCGAGGGGAGGGCAGGCCCCGGGTACGCAGTATTTT
TRBJ2-7 | - | TRBV6-1 | many | CASSPIPRTASEQYF | TGTGCCAGCAGTCCGATCCCGAGAACAGCCTCTGAGCAGTACTTC
TRBJ1-2 | - | TRBV4-3 | many | CASSPSEGGYTF | TGCGCCAGCAGCCCATCGGAAGGTGGCTACACCTTC
TRBJ2-4 | - | TRBV20-1 | - | CSAARTEGTNIQYF | TGCAGTGCTGCCCGGACAGAGGGTACAAACATTCAGTACTTC
TRBJ2-7 | - | TRBV7-8 | - | CASSLDLGSHEQYF | TGTGCCAGCAGCTTAGACTTAGGGTCCCACGAGCAGTACTTC
TRBJ2-1 | TRBD2 | TRBV3-1 | many | CASSPLRGAYNEQFF | TGTGCCAGCAGCCCCCTCCGGGGGGCCTACAATGAGCAGTTCTTC
TRBJ1-1 | - | TRBV18 | - | CASSPAPSVLGTEAFF | TGTGCCAGCTCACCGGCACCCTCGGTCCTCGGGACTGAAGCTTTCTTT
TRBJ1-1 | - | TRBV9 | - | CASSVEGTAVGTEAFF | TGTGCCAGCAGCGTAGAAGGGACCGCCGTTGGTACTGAAGCTTTCTTT
TRBJ2-7 | - | TRBV4-1 | - | CASSQERTSYEQYF | TGCGCCAGCAGCCAAGAGAGGACCTCCTACGAGCAGTACTTC
TRBJ1-4 | TRBD1 | TRBV4-1 | many | CASSQMGQGEKLFF | TGCGCCAGCAGCCAGATGGGACAGGGGGAAAAACTGTTTTTT
TRBJ1-6 | - | TRBV7-2 | many | CASSLRQSLDGIQALHF | TGTGCCAGCAGCTTAAGACAGAGTCTAGACGGAATTCAGGCCCTCCACTTT
TRBJ1-4 | - | TRBV7-9 | many | CASSFGATNEKLFF | TGTGCCAGCAGCTTTGGGGCAACTAATGAAAAACTGTTTTTT